Ten or more counts support the clone carrying this T cell receptor beta chain. These data belong to a study of regulatory T cells in long-lasting Graves disease. Investigators prepared the TCR beta libraries by applying iRepertoire HTBI primers and Arm-PCR of CDR3 regions. Per the study methods: Across the samples, identification revealed 60 to 75 TRBV and 12 to 15 TRBJ segments. TCRdb fed the multiplex PCR reads into MiXCR, producing one record per CDR3 protein. TCRdb's processing, not the study's, gives the V and J calls here. Seen here are approximately 440,000 distinct CDR3 sequences, 23% observed once, and the top ten hold about a quarter. Time point indicated: persistent/refractory GD, antithyroid drugs over 5 years with positive TRAb. Construction of the TCR library relied on RNA isolated from PBMCs. Guidelines of the American Thyroid Association were used to diagnose Graves' disease. Germline V gene data show CDR1 as SNHLY and CDR2 as FYNNEI. V was cut by 7 bases and J by 3 bases, with 18 bases left in between. The CDR3 loop spans 15 amino acids.

The sample was peripheral blood mononuclear cells (PBMCs), taken when the disease was refractory, from a patient treated with antithyroid drugs. The sequence came from a female donor with Graves disease. This chain joins TRBV2 and TRBJ1-2; D unclear. This CDR3 reads CASKRARSSDYGYTF. CDR3 DNA sequence: TGTGCCAGCAAGCGGGCGCGGTCCTCTGACTATGGCTACACCTTC.